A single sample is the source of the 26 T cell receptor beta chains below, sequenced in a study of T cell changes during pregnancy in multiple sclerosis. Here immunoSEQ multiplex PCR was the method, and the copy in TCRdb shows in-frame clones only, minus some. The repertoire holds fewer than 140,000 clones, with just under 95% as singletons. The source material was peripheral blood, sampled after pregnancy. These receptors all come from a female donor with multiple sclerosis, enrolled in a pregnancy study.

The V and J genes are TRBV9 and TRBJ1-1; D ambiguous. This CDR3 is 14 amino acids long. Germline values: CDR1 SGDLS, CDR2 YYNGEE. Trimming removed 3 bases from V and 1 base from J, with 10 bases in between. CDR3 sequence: CASSAHGTNTEAFF. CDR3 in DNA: TGTGCCAGCAGCGCCCATGGCACGAACACTGAAGCTTTCTTT.

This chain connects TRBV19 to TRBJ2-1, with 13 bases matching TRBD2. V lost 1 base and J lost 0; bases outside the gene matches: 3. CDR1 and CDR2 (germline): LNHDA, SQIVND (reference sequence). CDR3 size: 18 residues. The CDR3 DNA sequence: TGTGCCAGTAGTATAGCAACTAGCGGGAGGGGCTCCTACAATGAGCAGTTCTTC. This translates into CASSIATSGRGSYNEQFF.

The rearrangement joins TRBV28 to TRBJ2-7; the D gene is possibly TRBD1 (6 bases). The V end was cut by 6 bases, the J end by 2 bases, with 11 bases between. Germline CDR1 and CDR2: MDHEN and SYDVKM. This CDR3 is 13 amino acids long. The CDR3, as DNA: TGTGCCAGCAGCCTGACAGGCGCCTACGAGCAGTACTTC. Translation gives CASSLTGAYEQYF.

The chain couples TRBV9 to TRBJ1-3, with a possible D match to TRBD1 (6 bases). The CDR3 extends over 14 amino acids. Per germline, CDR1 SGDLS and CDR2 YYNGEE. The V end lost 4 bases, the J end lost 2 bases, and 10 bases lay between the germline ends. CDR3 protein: CASSNQGPGNTIYF. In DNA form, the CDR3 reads TGTGCCAGCAGCAATCAGGGGCCTGGAAACACCATATATTTT.

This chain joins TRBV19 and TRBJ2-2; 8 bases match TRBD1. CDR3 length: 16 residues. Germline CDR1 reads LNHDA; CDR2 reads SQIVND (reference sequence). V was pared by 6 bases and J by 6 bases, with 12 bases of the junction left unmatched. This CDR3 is CASRSTGTGRSGELFF. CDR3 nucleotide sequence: TGTGCCAGTAGATCGACCGGGACAGGTCGATCCGGGGAGCTGTTTTTT.

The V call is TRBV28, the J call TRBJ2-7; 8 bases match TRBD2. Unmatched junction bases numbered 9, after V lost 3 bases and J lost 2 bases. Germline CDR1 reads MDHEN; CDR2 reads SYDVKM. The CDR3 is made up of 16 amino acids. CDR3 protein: CASSLTSARRAYEQYF. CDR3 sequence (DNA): TGTGCCAGCAGTTTGACTAGCGCCCGCAGAGCCTACGAGCAGTACTTC.

CDR3 nucleotides: TGTGCCAGCAGGGGGGGGACCTCAGGGCATGAGCAGTTCTTC. It specifies CASRGGTSGHEQFF. The genes are TRBV6-5 and TRBJ2-1; 7 bases are shared with TRBD2. Germline trimming cut 6 bases from V and 8 bases from J; bases unmatched to any gene: 10. Germline V CDR1 and CDR2: MNHEY, SVGAGI. The length of the CDR3 is 14 residues.

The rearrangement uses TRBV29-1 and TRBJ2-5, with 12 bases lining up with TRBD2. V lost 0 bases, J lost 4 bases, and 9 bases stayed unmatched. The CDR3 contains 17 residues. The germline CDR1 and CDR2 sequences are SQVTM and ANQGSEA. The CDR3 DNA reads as TGCAGCGTTGAAGAGCCTCCTAGCGGGGGGGTAGCAGAGACCCAGTACTTC. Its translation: CSVEEPPSGGVAETQYF.

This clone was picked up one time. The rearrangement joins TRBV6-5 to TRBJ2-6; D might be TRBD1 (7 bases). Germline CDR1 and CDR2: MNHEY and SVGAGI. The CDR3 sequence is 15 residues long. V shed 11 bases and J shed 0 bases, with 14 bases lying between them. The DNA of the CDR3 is TGTGCCGCAGGGGGGAGGACCTCTGGGGCCAACGTCCTGACTTTC. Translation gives CAAGGRTSGANVLTF.

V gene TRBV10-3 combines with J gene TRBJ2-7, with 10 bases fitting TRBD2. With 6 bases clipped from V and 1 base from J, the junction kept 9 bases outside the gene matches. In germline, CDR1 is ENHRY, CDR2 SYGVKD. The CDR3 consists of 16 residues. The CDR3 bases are TGTGCCATCAGCCCGCCGAAAGCGGGAGGGTCCTACGAGCAGTACTTC. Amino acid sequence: CAISPPKAGGSYEQYF.

The CDR3 is CASSLRVVRGETQYF. In nucleotides, the CDR3 is TGCGCCAGCAGCTTGCGTGTTGTGCGGGGGGAGACCCAGTACTTC. The chain carries TRBV5-1 and TRBJ2-5; TRBD2 matches 7 bases. Per germline, CDR1 SGHRS and CDR2 YFSETQ. There are 15 residues in the CDR3. Unmatched junction bases numbered 8, after V lost 1 base and J lost 5 bases.

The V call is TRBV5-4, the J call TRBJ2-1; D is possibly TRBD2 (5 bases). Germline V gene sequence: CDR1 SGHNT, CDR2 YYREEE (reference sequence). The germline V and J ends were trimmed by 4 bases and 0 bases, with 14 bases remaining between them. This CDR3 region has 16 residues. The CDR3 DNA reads TGTGCCAGCAGCCCCACACGGGGTAGCTCCTACAATGAGCAGTTCTTC. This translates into CASSPTRGSSYNEQFF.

The CDR3 DNA is TGTGCCAGCAGCCTACCCGCAGGGGGCGGTGGTGGTGAAGCTTTCTTT. This translates into CASSLPAGGGGGEAFF. The V call is TRBV5-4, the J call TRBJ1-1, with 8 bases identical to TRBD1. V was pared by 4 bases and J by 7 bases, with 15 bases of the junction left unmatched. The CDR3 has 16 residues. Germline CDR1 reads SGHNT; CDR2 reads YYREEE (reference sequence). Looking up the rest from reference TRBV5-4 and TRBJ1-1 gives the full variable domain: ETGVTQSPTHLIKTRGQQVTLRCSSQSGHNTVSWYQQALGQGPQFIFQYYREEENGRGNFPPRFSGLQFPNYSSELNVNALELDDSALYLCASSLPAGGGGGEAFFGQGTRLTVV.

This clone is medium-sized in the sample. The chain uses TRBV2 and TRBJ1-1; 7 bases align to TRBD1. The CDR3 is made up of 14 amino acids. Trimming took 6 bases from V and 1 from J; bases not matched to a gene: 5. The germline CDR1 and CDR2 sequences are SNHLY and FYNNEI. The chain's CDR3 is CASRKQGRNTEAFF. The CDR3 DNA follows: TGTGCCAGCAGGAAACAGGGGAGGAACACTGAAGCTTTCTTT.

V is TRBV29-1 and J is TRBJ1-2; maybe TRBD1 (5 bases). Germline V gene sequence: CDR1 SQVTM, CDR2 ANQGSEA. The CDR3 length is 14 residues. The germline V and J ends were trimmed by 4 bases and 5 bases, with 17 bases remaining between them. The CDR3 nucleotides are TGCAGCGTTGCCGTAGAGGAGGGGATATATGGCTACACCTTC. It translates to CSVAVEEGIYGYTF.

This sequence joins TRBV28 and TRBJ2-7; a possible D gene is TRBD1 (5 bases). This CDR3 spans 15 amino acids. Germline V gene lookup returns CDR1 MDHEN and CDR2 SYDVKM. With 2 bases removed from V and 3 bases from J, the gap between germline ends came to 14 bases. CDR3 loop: CASSLGLQGYYEQYF. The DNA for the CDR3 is TGTGCCAGCAGTTTAGGGCTCCAGGGCTACTACGAGCAGTACTTC.

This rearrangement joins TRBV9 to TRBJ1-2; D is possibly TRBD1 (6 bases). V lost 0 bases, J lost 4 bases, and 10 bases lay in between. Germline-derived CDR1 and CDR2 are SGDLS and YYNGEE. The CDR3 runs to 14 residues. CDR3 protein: CASSVEDSFYGYTF. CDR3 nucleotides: TGTGCCAGCAGCGTAGAGGACAGCTTCTATGGCTACACCTTC.

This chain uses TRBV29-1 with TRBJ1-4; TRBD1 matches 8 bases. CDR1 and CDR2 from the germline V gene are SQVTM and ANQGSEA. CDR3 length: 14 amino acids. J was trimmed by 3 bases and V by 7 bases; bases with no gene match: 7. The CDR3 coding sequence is TGCAGCGCCGCAGTGGGACAGGCTAATGAAAAACTGTTTTTT. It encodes CSAAVGQANEKLFF.

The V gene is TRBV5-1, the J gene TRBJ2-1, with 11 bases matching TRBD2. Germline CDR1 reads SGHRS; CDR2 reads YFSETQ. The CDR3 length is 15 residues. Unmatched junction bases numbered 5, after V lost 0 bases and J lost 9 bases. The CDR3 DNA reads TGCGCCAGCAGCTTGGTTACTAGCGGGGGAACTGAGCAGTTCTTC. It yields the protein CASSLVTSGGTEQFF.

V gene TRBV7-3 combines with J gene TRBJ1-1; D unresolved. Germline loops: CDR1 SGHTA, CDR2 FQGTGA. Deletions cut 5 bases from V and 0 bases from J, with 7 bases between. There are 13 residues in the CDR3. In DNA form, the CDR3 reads TGTGCCAGCAGCGGGCATTTGAACACTGAAGCTTTCTTT. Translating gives CASSGHLNTEAFF.

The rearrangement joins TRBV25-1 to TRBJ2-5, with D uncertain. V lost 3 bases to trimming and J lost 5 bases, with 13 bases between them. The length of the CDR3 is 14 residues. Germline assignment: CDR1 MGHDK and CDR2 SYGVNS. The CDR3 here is CASSDSGRLETQYF. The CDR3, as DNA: TGTGCCAGCAGTGATTCAGGTCGTCTGGAGACCCAGTACTTC.

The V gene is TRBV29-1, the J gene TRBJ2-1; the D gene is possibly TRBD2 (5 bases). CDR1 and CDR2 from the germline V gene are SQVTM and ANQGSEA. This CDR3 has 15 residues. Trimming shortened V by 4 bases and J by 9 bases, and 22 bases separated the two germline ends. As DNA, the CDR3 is TGCAGCGTTGTTGAGGGAGACCCCAAGGGCGGTGAGCAGTTCTTC. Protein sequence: CSVVEGDPKGGEQFF.

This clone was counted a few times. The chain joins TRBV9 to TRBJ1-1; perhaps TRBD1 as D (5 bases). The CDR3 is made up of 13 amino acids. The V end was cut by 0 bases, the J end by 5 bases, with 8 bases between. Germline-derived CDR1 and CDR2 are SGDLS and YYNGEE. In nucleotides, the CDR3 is TGTGCCAGCAGCGTAGCAGGGCAGACTGAAGCTTTCTTT. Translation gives CASSVAGQTEAFF.

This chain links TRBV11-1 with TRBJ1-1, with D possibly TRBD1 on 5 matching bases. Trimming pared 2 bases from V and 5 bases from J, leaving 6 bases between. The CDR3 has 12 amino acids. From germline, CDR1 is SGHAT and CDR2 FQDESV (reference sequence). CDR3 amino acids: CASSLQGTEAFF. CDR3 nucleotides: TGTGCCAGCAGCTTACAGGGTACTGAAGCTTTCTTT.

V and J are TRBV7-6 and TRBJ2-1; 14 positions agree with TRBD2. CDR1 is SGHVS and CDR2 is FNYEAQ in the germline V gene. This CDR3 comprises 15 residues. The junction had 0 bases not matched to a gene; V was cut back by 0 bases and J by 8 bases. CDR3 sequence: CASSLAGLAGDEQFF. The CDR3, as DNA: TGTGCCAGCAGCTTAGCGGGACTAGCGGGAGATGAGCAGTTCTTC.

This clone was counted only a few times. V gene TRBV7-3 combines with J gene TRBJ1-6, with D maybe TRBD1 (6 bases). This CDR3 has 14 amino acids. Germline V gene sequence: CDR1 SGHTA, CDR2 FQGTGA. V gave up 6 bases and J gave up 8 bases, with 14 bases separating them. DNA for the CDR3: TGTGCCAGCAGTCGGGGCAGGGGCGATTCACCCCTCCACTTT. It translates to CASSRGRGDSPLHF.